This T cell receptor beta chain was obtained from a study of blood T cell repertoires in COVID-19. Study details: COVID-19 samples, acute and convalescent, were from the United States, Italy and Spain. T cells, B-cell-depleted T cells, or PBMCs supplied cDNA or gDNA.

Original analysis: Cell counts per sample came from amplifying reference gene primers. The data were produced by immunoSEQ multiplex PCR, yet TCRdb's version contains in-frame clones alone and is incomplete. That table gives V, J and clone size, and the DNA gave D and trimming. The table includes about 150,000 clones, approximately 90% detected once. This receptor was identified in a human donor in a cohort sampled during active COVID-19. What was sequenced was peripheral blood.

As DNA, the CDR3 is TGTGCCAGCTCACGCGGTGCTGGGAGGGGAGAGACCCAGTACTTC. It yields the protein CASSRGAGRGETQYF. V and J are TRBV18 and TRBJ2-5; 7 bases match TRBD2. V lost 4 bases to trimming and J lost 4 bases; unmatched junction nucleotides: 9. The CDR3 extends over 15 amino acids. Germline assignment: CDR1 KGHSH and CDR2 LQKENI.